The 18 T cell receptor beta chains given below trace back to one sample, sequenced in a study of vaccination effects on CD4 cells after COVID-19 (dated by TCRdb to the early 2020s). To identify antigen-specific CD4+ T cell clonotypes by their expansion, the ViraFEST assay first stimulated PBMC with viral peptide pools and then applied TCR sequencing. After less than eleven days of culture, CD4+ T cells were isolated with the EasySep CD4+ T cell isolation kit. Negative nucleocapsid antibody results before and after vaccination confirmed that the healthy vaccine recipients had no prior SARS-CoV-2 infection. Preparation of the library involved the immunoSEQ multiplex PCR assay. The table was pulled from immuneACCESS by TCRdb, which kept in-frame rearrangements only. Such tables lose some clones; where checked, under half of the loss comes from unresolved V genes, and the rest has no known cause. Recorded for this sample are around 71,000 clones; about 65% of them occurred a single time. Approximately 4.3% of the sample is in the top ten clones.

No antigen has been assigned to these receptors. Sequenced material: CD4+ T cells from PBMCs cultured with HCoV-OC43 spike peptides, taken before COVID-19 vaccination. The sample's cell subset or site label is to be understood as: HCoV-OC43 spike overlapping peptide pool stimulation. These receptors were obtained from a human donor who received a COVID-19 vaccine.

This clone was recorded once. The rearrangement uses TRBV24-1 and TRBJ2-5; perhaps TRBD2 as D (5 bases). The CDR3 totals 15 residues. Trimming removed 5 bases at V and 5 bases at J, with 17 bases between. Germline values: CDR1 KGHDR, CDR2 SFDVKD. The CDR3 sequence is CATSAADGPGETQYF. CDR3 bases: TGTGCCACCAGTGCCGCGGACGGCCCGGGGGAGACCCAGTACTTC.

V gene TRBV5-1 combines with J gene TRBJ2-5; perhaps TRBD2 as D (5 bases). The germline V gene encodes CDR1 SGHRS and CDR2 YFSETQ. V dropped 4 bases and J dropped 4 bases, with 8 bases sitting between them. The CDR3 covers 12 residues. DNA of the CDR3: TGCGCCAGCAGCCCCGGAGGAGAGACCCAGTACTTC. Its protein product is CASSPGGETQYF.

V and J are TRBV30 and TRBJ1-2, with D unresolved. The length of the CDR3 is 14 residues. Looked up from germline, CDR1 is GTSNPN and CDR2 is SVGIG (reference sequence). The V end lost 1 base, the J end lost 0 bases, and 9 bases lay between the germline ends. DNA for the CDR3: TGTGCCTGGAGTGCTTACGGCCCTAACTATGGCTACACCTTC. Residues: CAWSAYGPNYGYTF.

The chain employs TRBV9 and TRBJ2-3; 9 bases agree with TRBD2. This CDR3 is built from 18 residues. Germline lookup yields CDR1 SGDLS and CDR2 YYNGEE. The V and J ends lost 3 bases and 0 bases, in that order; junction bases with no gene match: 11. DNA of the CDR3: TGTGCCAGCAGCGGAGGAGCTAGCGGGGTGCTTAGCACAGATACGCAGTATTTT. Residues: CASSGGASGVLSTDTQYF.

The gene calls are TRBV7-6 and TRBJ2-2; D is perhaps TRBD2 (6 bases). This CDR3 region has 15 residues. Per germline, CDR1 SGHVS and CDR2 FNYEAQ. Trimming removed 5 bases from V and 0 bases from J, with 10 bases in between. CDR3 protein: CASSLGGANTGELFF. The CDR3, as DNA: TGTGCCAGCAGCCTAGGCGGGGCGAACACCGGGGAGCTGTTTTTT.

For this clone: The same CDR3 is also encoded by other DNA sequences in this sample. This chain uses TRBV19 with TRBJ2-6, with D maybe TRBD1 (5 bases). The CDR3 consists of 15 residues. Trimming removed 1 base at V and 4 bases at J, with 8 bases between. The germline CDR1 and CDR2 sequences are LNHDA and SQIVND (reference sequence). The CDR3: CASSIGGSGANVLTF. The CDR3 DNA is TGTGCCAGTAGTATAGGGGGCTCGGGGGCCAACGTCCTGACTTTC.

The rearrangement links TRBV5-1 to TRBJ2-2; TRBD2 matches at 8 bases. Germline CDR1 and CDR2: SGHRS and YFSETQ. The CDR3 length is 15 residues. V dropped 4 bases and J dropped 4; count of bases not matched to a gene: 6. CDR3 loop: CASSPGGGSTGELFF. The CDR3 DNA reads TGCGCCAGCAGCCCCGGGGGGGGTTCCACCGGGGAGCTGTTTTTT.

The chain has TRBV5-1 and TRBJ1-1, with 7 bases that match TRBD1. Unmatched junction bases numbered 5, after V lost 4 bases and J lost 2 bases. The CDR3 length is 14 residues. CDR1 SGHRS and CDR2 YFSETQ come from the germline V gene. This CDR3 reads CASSVAGGNTEAFF. CDR3 DNA sequence: TGCGCCAGCAGCGTGGCAGGGGGTAACACTGAAGCTTTCTTT.

This chain links TRBV6-5 with TRBJ2-4; 7 bases agree with TRBD1. This CDR3 region has 15 residues. V lost 6 bases and J lost 5; bases outside the gene matches: 10. The V gene's germline CDR1 is MNHEY and CDR2 SVGAGI. CDR3 sequence reads: CASSSDRRSQNIQYF. The CDR3 nucleotides are TGTGCCAGCAGCTCGGACAGGCGATCACAAAACATTCAGTACTTC.

The chain is built from TRBV5-1 and TRBJ2-1; 9 bases match TRBD1. The germline V gene has CDR1 SGHRS and CDR2 YFSETQ. V was pared by 1 base and J by 8 bases, with 7 bases of the junction left unmatched. The CDR3 is 15 residues long. DNA for the CDR3: TGCGCCAGCAGCTTGCGGGGACAGGGTAAGGATGAGCAGTTCTTC. As protein: CASSLRGQGKDEQFF.

This clone was picked up one time. The chain has TRBV19 and TRBJ1-2; 9 nucleotides match TRBD1. The CDR3 consists of 14 residues. The junction had 10 bases not matched to a gene; V was cut back by 8 bases and J by 6 bases. The germline CDR1 and CDR2 sequences are LNHDA and SQIVND (reference sequence). CDR3 DNA: TGTGCCAGTCTGGGGACAGGGCCTCTGGATGGCTACACCTTC. It is translated as CASLGTGPLDGYTF.

In this sample, this clone turned up once. The V call is TRBV30, the J call TRBJ1-3; D is uncertain. Trimming cost V 1 base and J 0 bases, with 4 bases left between them. The CDR3 is made up of 13 amino acids. Per the germline V gene, CDR1 is GTSNPN and CDR2 is SVGIG (reference sequence). CDR3 DNA: TGTGCCTGGAGTGGGAGCTCTGGAAACACCATATATTTT. This gives the protein CAWSGSSGNTIYF.

The J gene is TRBJ2-2, the V gene TRBV30, with 8 bases identical to TRBD1. In germline, CDR1 is GTSNPN, CDR2 SVGIG (reference sequence). The CDR3 loop spans 15 amino acids. V was clipped by 2 bases and J by 7 bases; unmatched bases: 9. The CDR3 is CAWSTGQGLGGELFF. The CDR3 DNA follows: TGTGCCTGGAGTACCGGACAGGGCTTGGGCGGGGAGCTGTTTTTT.

The CDR3 sequence: CSVDIAGADTQYF. CDR3 DNA sequence: TGCAGCGTTGATATCGCAGGGGCAGATACGCAGTATTTT. V and J are TRBV29-1 and TRBJ2-3; TRBD1 might be the D (6 bases). CDR3 size: 13 residues. CDR1 and CDR2 from the germline V gene are SQVTM and ANQGSEA. With 3 bases removed from V and 4 bases from J, the gap between germline ends came to 11 bases.

The chain is built from TRBV18 and TRBJ1-2; D not certain. Germline CDR1 and CDR2: KGHSH and LQKENI. The CDR3 is made up of 13 amino acids. V gave up 5 bases and J gave up 2 bases, with 9 bases separating them. This CDR3 reads CASSSGVNYGYTF. CDR3 sequence (DNA): TGTGCCAGCTCATCCGGGGTAAACTATGGCTACACCTTC.

This clone has just one count. The chain couples TRBV5-5 to TRBJ1-2, with D perhaps matching TRBD1 (5 bases). V lost 1 base and J lost 7, with 11 bases in between. Germline CDR1 and CDR2: SGHKS and YYEKEE (reference sequence). The CDR3 length is 13 residues. The CDR3 sequence is CASSLLSTAGYTF. CDR3 in DNA: TGTGCCAGCAGCTTGCTGTCGACAGCTGGCTACACCTTC.

The V gene is TRBV2, the J gene TRBJ1-1; D is undetermined. There are 14 residues in the CDR3. V was cut by 8 bases and J by 1 base, with 14 bases left in between. Germline CDR1 reads SNHLY; CDR2 reads FYNNEI. The CDR3 loop reads CASGTFLGNTEAFF. CDR3 coding DNA: TGTGCCAGCGGCACTTTCCTTGGGAACACTGAAGCTTTCTTT.

The J gene is TRBJ1-1, the V gene TRBV5-6, with D perhaps matching TRBD1 (5 bases). The CDR3 covers 12 residues. The germline CDR1 and CDR2 sequences are SGHDT and YYEEEE. V was clipped by 2 bases and J by 8 bases, with 10 bases between them. The CDR3, as DNA: TGTGCCAGCAGCTTCCAGGGCGCCGAAGCTTTCTTT. It yields the protein CASSFQGAEAFF.